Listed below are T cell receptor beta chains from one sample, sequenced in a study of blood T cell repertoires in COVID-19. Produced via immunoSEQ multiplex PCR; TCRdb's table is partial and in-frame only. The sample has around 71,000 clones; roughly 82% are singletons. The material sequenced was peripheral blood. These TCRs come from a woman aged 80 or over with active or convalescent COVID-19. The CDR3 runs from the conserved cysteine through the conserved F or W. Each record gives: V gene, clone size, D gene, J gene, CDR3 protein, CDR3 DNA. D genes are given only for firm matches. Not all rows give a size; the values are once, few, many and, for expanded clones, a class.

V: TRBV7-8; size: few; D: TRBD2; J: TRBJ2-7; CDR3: CASSSTAFSGVSSYEQYF; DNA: TGTGCCAGCAGCTCAACGGCCTTTAGCGGGGTAAGCTCCTACGAGCAGTACTTC
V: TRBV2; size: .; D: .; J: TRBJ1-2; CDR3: CASSERRTVYGYTF; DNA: TGTGCCAGCAGTGAAAGGAGGACAGTCTATGGCTACACCTTC
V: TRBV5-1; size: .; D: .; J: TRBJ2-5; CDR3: CASSWDFQETQYF; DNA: TGCGCCAGCAGTTGGGACTTTCAAGAGACCCAGTACTTC
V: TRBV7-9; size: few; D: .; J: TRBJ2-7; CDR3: CASSLVGGPNSYEQYF; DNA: TGTGCCAGCAGCTTAGTGGGGGGTCCTAACTCCTACGAGCAGTACTTC
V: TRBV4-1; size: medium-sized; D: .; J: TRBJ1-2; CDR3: CASSHDSRENYGYTF; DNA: TGCGCCAGCAGCCACGACTCCCGGGAGAACTATGGCTACACCTTC
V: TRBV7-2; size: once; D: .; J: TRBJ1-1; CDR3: CASSYQTENTEAFF; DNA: TGTGCCAGCAGTTATCAGACAGAGAACACTGAAGCTTTCTTT
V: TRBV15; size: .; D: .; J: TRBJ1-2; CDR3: CATSRAQGLYGYTF; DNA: TGTGCCACCAGCAGAGCTCAGGGATTATATGGCTACACCTTC
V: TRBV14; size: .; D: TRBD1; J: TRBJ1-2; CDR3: CASSPTGTENYGYTF; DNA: TGTGCCAGCAGCCCTACCGGGACAGAAAACTATGGCTACACCTTC
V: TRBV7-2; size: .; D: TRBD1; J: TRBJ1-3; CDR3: CASSLVGQDSGNTIYF; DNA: TGTGCCAGCAGCTTAGTGGGACAGGACTCTGGAAACACCATATATTTT
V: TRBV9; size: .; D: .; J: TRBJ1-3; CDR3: CASSVDQGNTIYF; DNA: TGTGCCAGCAGCGTAGATCAGGGAAACACCATATATTTT
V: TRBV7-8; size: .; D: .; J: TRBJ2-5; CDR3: CASSRRQETQYF; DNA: TGTGCCAGCAGCCGACGTCAAGAGACCCAGTACTTC